The T cell receptor beta chain described here comes from a study of PD-1 blockade in classical Hodgkin lymphoma. Study-wide results and limits: Repertoire differences have undefined causes, possibly disease activity or prior therapy. Those patients who began receiving nivolumab less than 1 year after ASCT had lower diversity, and they were excluded. Complete responders possessed baseline diversity comparable to newly diagnosed patients.

Produced via immunoSEQ multiplex PCR; TCRdb's table is partial and in-frame only. The profile shows tens of thousands of clones, approximately 78% of them singletons. Comment on this clone: Its antigen is as yet unknown.

As to time point: cycle 4 day 1 (C4D1), after 5 to 7 weeks of nivolumab. Every patient relapsed after autologous stem cell transplantation, and brentuximab vedotin exposure varied. This CDR3 spans 12 amino acids. V lost 4 bases, J lost 9 bases, and 12 bases lay in between. The V gene's germline CDR1 is SEHNR and CDR2 FQNEAQ (reference sequence). The sample was peripheral blood mononuclear cells (PBMCs), taken before the fourth cycle of nivolumab. This receptor was identified in a human donor with classical Hodgkin lymphoma. The chain is built from TRBV7-9 and TRBJ1-2, with D perhaps matching TRBD1 (6 bases). The DNA of the CDR3 is TGTGCCAGCAGCTCAGAAACAGGGAGCTACACCTTC. This codes for CASSSETGSYTF.